Many counts were recorded for the clone carrying this T cell receptor beta chain. The V gene lost 5 bases and the J gene lost 0 bases, with 14 bases spanning the gap. There are 15 residues in the CDR3. This specimen comes from a study of T cells in Graves' hyperthyroidism and ophthalmopathy. RNA transcripts were the template for amplifying TCR beta CDR3 regions. The TCR CDR3 first-round RT-PCR relied on the HTBI primer set. TCRdb used MiXCR to reprocess the multiplex PCR reads, holding one entry per CDR3 protein. The sample shows 400,000 to 600,000 distinct CDR3 sequences, approximately 16% of them seen only once.

The rearrangement links TRBV12-3 or TRBV12-4 to TRBJ2-7; D might be TRBD1 or TRBD2, each matching 5 bases. The sequence derives from a woman aged 30 to 39 with Graves' ophthalmopathy. Sequenced: blood. The CDR3 bases are TGTGCCAGCAGTCTAACGAGGGGAACCTCCTACGAGCAGTACTTC. Protein product: CASSLTRGTSYEQYF.